This T cell receptor (beta chain) was recorded in a study of lymphopenia after photon versus proton radiotherapy. The CDR3 length is 17 residues. V lost 2 bases and J lost 2, with 13 bases in between. Germline assignment: CDR1 KGHSH and CDR2 LQKENI. Study-level results: Proton therapy kept repertoires fairly stable, unlike photons, which gained effector/memory cells. Survival link was tested only in deceased patients; proton benefit remains a possibility. After lymphocyte nadir, photon-treated repertoires showed oligoclonal expansion, especially CD8+ Temra.

Comments on this clone: What it binds is unknown.

Produced via immunoSEQ multiplex PCR; TCRdb's table is partial and in-frame only. The data contain 25,000 to 35,000 clones, 80% to 90% of them singletons. The rearrangement joins TRBV18 to TRBJ2-6, with D perhaps matching TRBD2 (6 bases). The origin of this receptor is a woman aged 60-75 years with cholangiocarcinoma. Some clones in this sample may be carry-over from other donors' samples. Source: peripheral blood, taken from a patient treated with proton-based radiotherapy. The CDR3 bases are TGTGCCAGCTCACCAAAGGGACTCCCGCCTGGGGCCAACGTCCTGACTTTC. Protein: CASSPKGLPPGANVLTF.